Included here is one T cell receptor (beta chain) sequence, with context. Its specificity is unknown. Assay: immunoSEQ multiplex PCR; the TCRdb copy retains only in-frame clones and omits some. The sample comprises tens of thousands of clones, 84% of which are singletons, and more than 2% rests with the top ten. Blood samples were obtained at baseline, cycle 4 day 1, and cycle 7 day 1. These data come from a study of OX40 agonist ivuxolimab in advanced cancers. Study-level background: While on treatment, patients had intravenous ivuxolimab at 0.01 to 10 mg/kg every 2 weeks.

General observations from the study: Near-lowest levels of clonal expansion characterized partial responders at 0.1-3.0 mg/kg. Researchers report that CD8+ T cells had, on average, more expanded clones than CD4+.

Germline V gene lookup returns CDR1 MNHEY and CDR2 SMNVEV (reference sequence). V was pared by 6 bases and J by 2 bases, with 10 bases of the junction left unmatched. This CDR3 contains 17 residues. This TCR came from an adult with an advanced solid tumor such as melanoma, head and neck, liver or kidney cancer. Source: CD4+ or CD8+ T cells sorted from blood, taken in a trial of the OX40 agonist ivuxolimab. J is TRBJ1-2 and V is TRBV27; TRBD1 matches 12 bases. The CDR3 reads CASSELGQGARNYGYTF. In DNA form, the CDR3 reads TGTGCCAGCAGCGAATTGGGACAGGGGGCGCGGAACTATGGCTACACCTTC.